This T cell receptor beta chain was sequenced in a study of blood T cell repertoires in COVID-19 (dated by TCRdb to 2020 to 2022). Concerning the study at large: Samples from collaborators originated in the United States, Italy and Spain and spanned both the acute and convalescent phases of COVID-19. The prospective study material was composed of cDNA or gDNA derived from T cells, B-cell-depleted T cells, or PBMCs. Deeply sampled blood TCRbeta repertoires from subjects exposed to, actively infected with, or recovered from COVID-19 were included in the dataset. The repertoires were released in a freely available public database meant as a resource for research on the immune response to SARS-CoV-2. The samples were drawn from the first 160 participants of the ongoing ImmuneRACE study and from 950 to 1,500 subjects provided by 6 global collaborators. Nearly every sample came with metadata listing a de-identified subject ID, COVID-19 status, age in years and sex. Where HLA class I and class II types were available, the types were taken from metadata supplied by the sample provider, not from assay-based typing.

The collaborating institutions used their own protocols to collect whole blood in K2EDTA tubes. For TCRbeta analysis, collaborator samples were shipped as frozen whole blood, as isolated PBMCs, or as DNA extracted from either sample type. Overall study results and their limits: The quantity of clinical and demographic metadata differed by source and by participant and was supplied without curation.

As to this clone: Its antigen has not been determined. Base qualities are missing; no much larger clone stands one base away.

The immunoSEQ Assay, a bias-controlled multiplex PCR, was used to amplify TCRbeta CDR3 regions from genomic DNA. As for how the authors treated the data: Nucleated cell counts per sample were estimated from amplification of reference gene primers within the assay. Sequence reads were collapsed and filtered to measure the absolute abundance of every unique TCRbeta CDR3 rearrangement. For each sample, productive Simpson clonality was calculated by taking the square root of Simpson's diversity index across productive rearrangements. Not all clones reach the TCRdb copy of this immuneACCESS table, which keeps in-frame sequences only. Checked studies attribute under half of the gap to unresolved V genes and leave the rest unexplained. That table gives V, J and clone size, and the DNA gave D and trimming. In all, the sample holds fewer than 150,000 clones, and more than 65% of those were seen once. The ten most abundant clones make up less than 9.5% of the sample.

The germline V gene sets CDR1 to KGHSH and CDR2 to LQKENI. The CDR3, cysteine through phenylalanine, is 17 amino acids long. Just the 51-base CDR3 DNA is kept, in frame starting at base 1. V drops 4 bases and J drops 0 bases, leaving 18 bases in between. The sequence links TRBV18 to TRBJ1-1; TRBD1 is a possible D gene, resting on 6 matching bases. Sequenced input: peripheral blood. The TCR originated in a human donor in a cohort sampled during active COVID-19. The CDR3 reads CASSHQGIFDMNTEAFF. The nucleotide sequence is TGTGCCAGCTCACACCAGGGGATTTTCGACATGAACACTGAAGCTTTCTTT.